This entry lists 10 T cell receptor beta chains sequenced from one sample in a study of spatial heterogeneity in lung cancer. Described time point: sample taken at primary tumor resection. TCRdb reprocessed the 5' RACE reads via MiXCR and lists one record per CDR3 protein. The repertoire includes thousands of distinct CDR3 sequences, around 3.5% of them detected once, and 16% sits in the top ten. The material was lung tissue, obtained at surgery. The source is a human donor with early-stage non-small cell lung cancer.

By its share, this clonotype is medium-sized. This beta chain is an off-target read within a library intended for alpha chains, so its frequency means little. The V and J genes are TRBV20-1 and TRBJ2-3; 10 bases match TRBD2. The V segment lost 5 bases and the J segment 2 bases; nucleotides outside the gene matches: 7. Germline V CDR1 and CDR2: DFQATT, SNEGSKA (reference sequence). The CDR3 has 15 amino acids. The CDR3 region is CSAHQTSGLTDTQYF. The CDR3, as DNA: TGCAGTGCTCATCAGACTAGCGGGCTCACAGATACGCAGTATTTT.

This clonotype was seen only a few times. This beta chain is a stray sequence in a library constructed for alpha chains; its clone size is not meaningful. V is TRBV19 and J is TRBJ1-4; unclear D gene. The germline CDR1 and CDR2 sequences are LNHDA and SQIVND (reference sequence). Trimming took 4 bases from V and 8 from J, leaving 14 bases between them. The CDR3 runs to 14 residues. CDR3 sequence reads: CASSKDSAREKLFF. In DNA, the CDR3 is TGTGCCAGTAGTAAGGACTCTGCGAGGGAAAAACTGTTTTTT.

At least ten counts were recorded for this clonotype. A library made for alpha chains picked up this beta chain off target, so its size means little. CDR3 in DNA: TGCAGTGCTAGATTCTTGGGAACAGGGGGTTCACCCCTCCACTTT. Residues: CSARFLGTGGSPLHF. The chain combines TRBV20-1 with TRBJ1-6; 8 nucleotides align to TRBD1. CDR3 length equals 15 residues. Per germline, CDR1 DFQATT and CDR2 SNEGSKA (reference sequence). Trimming removed 2 bases from V and 9 bases from J; junction bases left unmatched: 9.

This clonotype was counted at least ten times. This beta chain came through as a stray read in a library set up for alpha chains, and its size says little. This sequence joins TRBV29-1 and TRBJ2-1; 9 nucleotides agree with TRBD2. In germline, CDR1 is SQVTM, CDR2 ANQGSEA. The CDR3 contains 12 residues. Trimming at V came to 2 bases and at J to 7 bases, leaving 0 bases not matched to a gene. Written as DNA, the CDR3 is TGCAGCGTTGAACTAGCGGGGAATGAGCAGTTCTTC. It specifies CSVELAGNEQFF.

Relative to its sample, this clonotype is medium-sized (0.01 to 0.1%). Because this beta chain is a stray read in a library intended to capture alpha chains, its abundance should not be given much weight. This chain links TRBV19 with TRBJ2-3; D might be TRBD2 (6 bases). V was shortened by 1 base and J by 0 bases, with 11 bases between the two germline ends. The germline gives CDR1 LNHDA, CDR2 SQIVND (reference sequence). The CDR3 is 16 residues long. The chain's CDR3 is CASSIGDGGSTDTQYF. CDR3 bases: TGTGCCAGTAGTATAGGGGACGGGGGAAGCACAGATACGCAGTATTTT.

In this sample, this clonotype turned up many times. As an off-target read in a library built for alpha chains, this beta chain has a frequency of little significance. The CDR3 sequence: CSASETGGLTDTQYF. In DNA form, the CDR3 reads TGCAGTGCTAGTGAGACGGGGGGGCTCACAGATACGCAGTATTTT. The V call is TRBV20-1, the J call TRBJ2-3, with 8 bases aligning to TRBD2. With 3 bases clipped from V and 2 bases from J, the junction kept 7 bases outside the gene matches. The CDR3 runs 15 residues. CDR1 and CDR2 (germline): DFQATT, SNEGSKA (reference sequence).

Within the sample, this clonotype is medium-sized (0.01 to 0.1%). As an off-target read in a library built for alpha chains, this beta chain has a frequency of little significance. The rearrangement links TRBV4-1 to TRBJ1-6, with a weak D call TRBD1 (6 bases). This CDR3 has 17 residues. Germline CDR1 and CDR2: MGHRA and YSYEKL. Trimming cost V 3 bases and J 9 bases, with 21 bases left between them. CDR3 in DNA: TGCGCCAGCAGCCAGGGATTCTTGACAGGCGAACTTTCACCCCTCCACTTT. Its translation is CASSQGFLTGELSPLHF.

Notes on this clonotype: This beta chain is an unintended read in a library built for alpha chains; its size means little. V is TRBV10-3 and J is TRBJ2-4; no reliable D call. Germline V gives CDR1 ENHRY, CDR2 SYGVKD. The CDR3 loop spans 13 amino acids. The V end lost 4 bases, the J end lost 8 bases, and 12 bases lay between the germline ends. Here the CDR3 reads CAISGNSNYIQYF. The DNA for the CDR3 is TGTGCCATCAGTGGAAACAGCAATTACATTCAGTACTTC.

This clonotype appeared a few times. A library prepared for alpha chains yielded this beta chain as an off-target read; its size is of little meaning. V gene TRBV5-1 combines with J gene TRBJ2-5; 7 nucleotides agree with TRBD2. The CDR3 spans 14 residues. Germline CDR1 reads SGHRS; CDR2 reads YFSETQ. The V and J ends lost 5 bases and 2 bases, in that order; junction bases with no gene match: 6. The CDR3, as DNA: TGCGCCAGCAGAAGGACTAGATCTCAAGAGACCCAGTACTTC. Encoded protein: CASRRTRSQETQYF.

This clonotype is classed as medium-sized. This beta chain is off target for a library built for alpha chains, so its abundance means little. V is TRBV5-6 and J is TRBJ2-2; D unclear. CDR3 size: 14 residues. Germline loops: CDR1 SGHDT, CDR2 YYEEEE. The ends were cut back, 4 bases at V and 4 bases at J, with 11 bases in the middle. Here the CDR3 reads CASSIRPTTGELFF. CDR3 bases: TGTGCCAGCAGCATCCGGCCGACCACCGGGGAGCTGTTTTTT.